Sequencing of this T cell receptor (beta chain) was carried out in a study of blood T cell repertoires in COVID-19. Looking at the study overall: Acute-phase and convalescent COVID-19 samples originated in the United States, Italy and Spain. The cDNA or gDNA used as material had been derived from T cells, B-cell-depleted T cells, or PBMCs.

Germline V CDR1 and CDR2: MNHNY, SVGAGI (reference sequence). The ends lost 0 bases at V and 5 bases at J; junction bases unmatched: 3. CDR3 length: 16 amino acids. Study processing details: How many nucleated cells were present was estimated from reference gene primer amplification. Data came from immunoSEQ multiplex PCR; TCRdb stores just in-frame clones and leaves some out. Clone size and the V and J calls come from that table; the DNA yielded D and trimming. The data show under 250,000 clones, with 87% seen just once and under 4% held by the top ten. The chain carries TRBV6-6 and TRBJ2-7; 14 positions match TRBD2. The sample was peripheral blood. The receptor's source is a man younger than 35 with active or convalescent COVID-19. This CDR3 is CASSYSRLAGGDEQYF. The CDR3 region has the DNA TGTGCCAGCAGTTACTCCAGACTAGCGGGAGGGGACGAGCAGTACTTC.